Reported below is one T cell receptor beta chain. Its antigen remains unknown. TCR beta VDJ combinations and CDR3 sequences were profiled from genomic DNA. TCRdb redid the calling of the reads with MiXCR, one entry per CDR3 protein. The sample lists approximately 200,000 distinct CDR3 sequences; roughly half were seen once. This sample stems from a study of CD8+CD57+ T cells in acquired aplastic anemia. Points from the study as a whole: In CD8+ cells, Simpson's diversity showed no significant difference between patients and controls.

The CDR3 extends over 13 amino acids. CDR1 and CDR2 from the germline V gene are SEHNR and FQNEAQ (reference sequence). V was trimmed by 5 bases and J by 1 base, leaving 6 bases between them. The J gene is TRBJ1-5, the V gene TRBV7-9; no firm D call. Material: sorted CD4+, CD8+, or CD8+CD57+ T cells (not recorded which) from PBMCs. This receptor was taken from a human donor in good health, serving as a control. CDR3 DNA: TGTGCCAGCAGCATCGGGAGCAATCAGCCCCAGCATTTT. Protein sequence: CASSIGSNQPQHF.